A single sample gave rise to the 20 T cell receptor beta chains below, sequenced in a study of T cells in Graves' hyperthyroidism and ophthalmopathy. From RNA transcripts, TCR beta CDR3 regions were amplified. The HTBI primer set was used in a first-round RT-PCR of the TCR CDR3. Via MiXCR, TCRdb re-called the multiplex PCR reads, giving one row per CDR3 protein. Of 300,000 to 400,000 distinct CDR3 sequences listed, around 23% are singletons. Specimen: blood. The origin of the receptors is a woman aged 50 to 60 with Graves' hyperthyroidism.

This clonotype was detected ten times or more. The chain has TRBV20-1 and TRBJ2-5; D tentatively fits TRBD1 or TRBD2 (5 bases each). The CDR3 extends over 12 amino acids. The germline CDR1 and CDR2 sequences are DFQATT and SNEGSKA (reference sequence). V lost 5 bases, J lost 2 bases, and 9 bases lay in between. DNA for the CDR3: TGCAGTGCTGGGGGAAGTCAAGAGACCCAGTACTTC. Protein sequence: CSAGGSQETQYF.

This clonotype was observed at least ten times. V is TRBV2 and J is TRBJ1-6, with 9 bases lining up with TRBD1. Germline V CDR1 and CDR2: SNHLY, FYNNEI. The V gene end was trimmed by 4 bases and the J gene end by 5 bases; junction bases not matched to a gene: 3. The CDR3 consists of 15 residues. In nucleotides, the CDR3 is TGTGCCAGCAGTGGGGACAGGGTCCATAATTCACCCCTCCACTTT. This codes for CASSGDRVHNSPLHF.

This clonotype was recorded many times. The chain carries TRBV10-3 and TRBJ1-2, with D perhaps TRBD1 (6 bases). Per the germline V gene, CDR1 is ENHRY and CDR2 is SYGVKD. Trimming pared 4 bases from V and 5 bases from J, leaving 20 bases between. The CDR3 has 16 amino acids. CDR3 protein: CAISAQISGAGYGYTF. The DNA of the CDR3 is TGTGCCATCAGTGCCCAGATTTCAGGGGCAGGGTATGGCTACACCTTC.

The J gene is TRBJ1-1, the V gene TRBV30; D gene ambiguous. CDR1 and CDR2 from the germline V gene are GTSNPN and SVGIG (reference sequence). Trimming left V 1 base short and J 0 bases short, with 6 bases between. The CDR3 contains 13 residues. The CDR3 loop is CAWSENMNTEAFF. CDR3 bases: TGTGCCTGGAGTGAAAATATGAACACTGAAGCTTTCTTT. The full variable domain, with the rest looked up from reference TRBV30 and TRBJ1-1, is SQTIHQWPATLVQPVGSPLSLECTVEGTSNPNLYWYRQAAGRGLQLLFYSVGIGQISSEVPQNLSASRPQDRQFILSSKKLLLSDSGFYLCAWSENMNTEAFFGQGTRLTVV.

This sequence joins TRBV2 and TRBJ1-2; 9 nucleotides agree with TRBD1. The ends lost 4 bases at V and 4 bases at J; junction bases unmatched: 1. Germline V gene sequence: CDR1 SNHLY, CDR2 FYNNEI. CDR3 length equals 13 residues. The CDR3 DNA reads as TGTGCCAGCAGTGTGACAGGGGGCTATGGCTACACCTTC. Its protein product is CASSVTGGYGYTF.

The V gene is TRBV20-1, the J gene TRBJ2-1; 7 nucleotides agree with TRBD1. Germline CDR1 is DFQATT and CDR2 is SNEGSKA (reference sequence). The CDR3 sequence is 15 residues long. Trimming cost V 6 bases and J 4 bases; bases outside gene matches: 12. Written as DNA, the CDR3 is TGCAGTGCCCCCGACAGGGTCAGAGGGTACAATGAGCAGTTCTTC. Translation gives CSAPDRVRGYNEQFF.

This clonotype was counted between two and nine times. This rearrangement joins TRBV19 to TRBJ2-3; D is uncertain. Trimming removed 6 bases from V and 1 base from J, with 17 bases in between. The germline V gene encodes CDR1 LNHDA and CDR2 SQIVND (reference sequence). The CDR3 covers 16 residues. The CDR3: CASSSGPLSRTDTQYF. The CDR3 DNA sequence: TGTGCCAGTAGCTCCGGTCCCCTCTCTCGCACAGATACGCAGTATTTT. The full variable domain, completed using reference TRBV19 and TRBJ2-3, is DGGITQSPKYLFRKEGQNVTLSCEQNLNHDAMYWYRQDPGQGLRLIYYSQIVNDFQKGDIAEGYSVSREKKESFPLTVTSAQKNPTAFYLCASSSGPLSRTDTQYFGPGTRLTVL.

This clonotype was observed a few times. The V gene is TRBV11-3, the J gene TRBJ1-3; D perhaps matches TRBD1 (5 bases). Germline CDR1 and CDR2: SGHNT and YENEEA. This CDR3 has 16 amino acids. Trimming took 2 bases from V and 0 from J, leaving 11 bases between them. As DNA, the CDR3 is TGTGCCAGCAGCTTATATTCAGGGCTCTCTGGAAACACCATATATTTT. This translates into CASSLYSGLSGNTIYF.

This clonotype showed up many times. This CDR3 reads CASSFGLIDNEQFF. For the CDR3, the DNA is TGTGCCAGCAGTTTTGGACTCATCGACAATGAGCAGTTCTTC. This sequence joins TRBV11-1 and TRBJ2-1, with D perhaps matching TRBD2 (5 bases). The CDR3 runs 14 residues. From germline, CDR1 is SGHAT and CDR2 FQDESV (reference sequence). The V and J ends lost 6 bases and 5 bases respectively, with 14 bases between them.

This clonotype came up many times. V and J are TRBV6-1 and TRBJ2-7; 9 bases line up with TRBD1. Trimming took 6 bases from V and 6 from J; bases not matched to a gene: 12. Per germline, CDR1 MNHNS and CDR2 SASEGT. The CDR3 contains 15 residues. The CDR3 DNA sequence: TGTGCCAGCAGCTCCGGTTGGACAGGGGATGGCGAGCAGTACTTC. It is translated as CASSSGWTGDGEQYF.

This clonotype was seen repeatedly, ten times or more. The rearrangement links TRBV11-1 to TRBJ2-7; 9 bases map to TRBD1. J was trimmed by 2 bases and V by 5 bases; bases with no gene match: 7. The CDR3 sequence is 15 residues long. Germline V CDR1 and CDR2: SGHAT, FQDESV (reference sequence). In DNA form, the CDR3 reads TGTGCCAGCAGCCCCGGGACAGGGTATACCTACGAGCAGTACTTC. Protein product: CASSPGTGYTYEQYF.

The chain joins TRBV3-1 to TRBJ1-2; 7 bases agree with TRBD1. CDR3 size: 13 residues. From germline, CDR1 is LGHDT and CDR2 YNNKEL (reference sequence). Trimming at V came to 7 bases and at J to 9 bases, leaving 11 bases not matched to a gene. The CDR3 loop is CASTGTARVSYTF. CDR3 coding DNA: TGTGCCAGCACCGGGACAGCTAGGGTCAGCTACACCTTC. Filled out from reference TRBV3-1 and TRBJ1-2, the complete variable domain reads DTAVSQTPKYLVTQMGNDKSIKCEQNLGHDTMYWYKQDSKKFLKIMFSYNNKELIINETVPNRFSPKSPDKAHLNLHINSLELGDSAVYFCASTGTARVSYTFGSGTRLTVV.

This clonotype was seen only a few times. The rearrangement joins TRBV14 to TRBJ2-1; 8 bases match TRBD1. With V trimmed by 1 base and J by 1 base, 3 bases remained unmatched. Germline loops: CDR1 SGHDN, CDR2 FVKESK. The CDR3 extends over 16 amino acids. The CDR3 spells CASSQGTGLSYNEQFF. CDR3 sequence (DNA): TGTGCCAGCAGCCAAGGGACAGGGCTTTCCTACAATGAGCAGTTCTTC.

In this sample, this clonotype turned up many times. CDR3 in amino acids: CASSLAGGAVEQFF. CDR3 bases: TGCGCCAGCAGCTTGGCCGGGGGGGCTGTTGAGCAGTTCTTC. The J gene is TRBJ2-1, the V gene TRBV5-1; 8 bases fit TRBD2. The germline gives CDR1 SGHRS, CDR2 YFSETQ. This CDR3 has 14 residues. The V gene end was trimmed by 0 bases and the J gene end by 9 bases; junction bases not matched to a gene: 5.

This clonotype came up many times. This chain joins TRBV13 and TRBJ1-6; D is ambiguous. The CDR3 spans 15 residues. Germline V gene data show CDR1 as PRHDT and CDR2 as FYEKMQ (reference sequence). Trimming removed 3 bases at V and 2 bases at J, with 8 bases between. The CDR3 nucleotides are TGTGCCAGCAGCTTGGACCGAACCTATAATTCACCCCTCCACTTT. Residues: CASSLDRTYNSPLHF.

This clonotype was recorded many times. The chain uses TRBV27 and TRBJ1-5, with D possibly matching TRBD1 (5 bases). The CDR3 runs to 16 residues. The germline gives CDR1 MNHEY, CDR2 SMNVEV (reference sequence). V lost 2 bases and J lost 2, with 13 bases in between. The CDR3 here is CASSLIGMGGNQPQHF. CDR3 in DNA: TGTGCCAGCAGTTTAATTGGGATGGGGGGCAATCAGCCCCAGCATTTT.

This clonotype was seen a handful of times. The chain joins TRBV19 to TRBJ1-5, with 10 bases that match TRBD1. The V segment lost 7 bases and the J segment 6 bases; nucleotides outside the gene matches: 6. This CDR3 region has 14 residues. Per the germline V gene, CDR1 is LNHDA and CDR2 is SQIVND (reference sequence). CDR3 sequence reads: CASNRQGAGQPQHF. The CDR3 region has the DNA TGTGCCAGTAATCGACAGGGGGCAGGTCAGCCCCAGCATTTT.

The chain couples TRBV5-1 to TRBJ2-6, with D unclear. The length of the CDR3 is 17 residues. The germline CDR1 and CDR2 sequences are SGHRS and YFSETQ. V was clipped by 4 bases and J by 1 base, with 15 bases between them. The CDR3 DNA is TGCGCCAGCAGCCCGGATTGGGGAATATCTGGGGCCAACGTCCTGACTTTC. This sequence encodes CASSPDWGISGANVLTF.

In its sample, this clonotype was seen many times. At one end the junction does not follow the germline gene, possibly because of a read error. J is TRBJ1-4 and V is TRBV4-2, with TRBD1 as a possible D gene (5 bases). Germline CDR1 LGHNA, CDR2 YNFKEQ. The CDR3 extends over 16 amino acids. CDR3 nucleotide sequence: TGTGCCAGCAGCCCTAGGACAATGGGGACTACTGAAAAACTGTTTTTT. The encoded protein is CASSPRTMGTTEKLFF.

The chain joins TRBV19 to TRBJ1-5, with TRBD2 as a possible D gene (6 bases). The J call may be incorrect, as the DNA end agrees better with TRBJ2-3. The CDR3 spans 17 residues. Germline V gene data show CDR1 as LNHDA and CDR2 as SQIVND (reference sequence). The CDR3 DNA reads TGTGCCAGTAGCTCGGGACTCTTTGGGAATAGCAATCAGCCCCAGTATTTT. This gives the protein CASSSGLFGNSNQPQYF.